Listed below are T cell receptor beta chains from one sample, sequenced in a study of cytotoxic CD8 clonotypes in ibrutinib-treated CLL. Repertoires were generated with immunoSEQ multiplex PCR, while TCRdb's copy carries only in-frame clones and drops some. The sample carries fewer than 300,000 clones, approximately 79% recorded once. Material: PBMCs, obtained at disease progression, from a patient treated with ibrutinib. These TCRs come from a human donor with chronic lymphocytic leukemia. The CDR3 runs from the conserved cysteine through the conserved F or W. D genes are given only for firm matches. Size tells how often a clone was seen (once, few, many) or the class of an expanded clone, and some rows leave it out.

D gene: -
V gene: TRBV5-6
clone size: once
J gene: TRBJ2-7
CDR3 protein: CASSPLVGGTPYEQYF
CDR3 DNA: TGTGCCAGCAGCCCCCTGGTAGGGGGGACTCCCTACGAGCAGTACTTC

D gene: -
V gene: TRBV7-8
clone size: -
J gene: TRBJ2-7
CDR3 protein: CASSTSRDGRPYEQYF
CDR3 DNA: TGTGCCAGCAGCACAAGCCGGGACGGCCGCCCCTACGAGCAGTACTTC

D gene: TRBD1
V gene: TRBV2
clone size: -
J gene: TRBJ2-5
CDR3 protein: CASSEYRGLETQYF
CDR3 DNA: TGTGCCAGCAGTGAATACAGGGGTCTGGAGACCCAGTACTTC

D gene: -
V gene: TRBV19
clone size: -
J gene: TRBJ1-2
CDR3 protein: CASSIYDTGYTF
CDR3 DNA: TGTGCCAGTAGTATTTACGATACGGGCTACACCTTC

D gene: TRBD1
V gene: TRBV19
clone size: -
J gene: TRBJ1-1
CDR3 protein: CASDRGAGTEAFF
CDR3 DNA: TGTGCCAGTGACAGGGGAGCGGGCACTGAAGCTTTCTTT

D gene: TRBD2
V gene: TRBV7-8
clone size: -
J gene: TRBJ2-5
CDR3 protein: CASSPRTSPETQYF
CDR3 DNA: TGTGCCAGCAGCCCACGGACTAGCCCGGAGACCCAGTACTTC

D gene: TRBD2
V gene: TRBV14
clone size: -
J gene: TRBJ2-7
CDR3 protein: CASRRWPRTSF
CDR3 DNA: TGTGCCAGCAGACGATGGCCCAGGACTAGCTTC

D gene: TRBD1
V gene: TRBV5-1
clone size: few
J gene: TRBJ1-2
CDR3 protein: CASSPVTGGNYGYTF
CDR3 DNA: TGCGCCAGCAGCCCAGTGACAGGGGGAAACTATGGCTACACCTTC

D gene: -
V gene: TRBV4-1
clone size: -
J gene: TRBJ1-5
CDR3 protein: CASSQGSGKESNQPQHF
CDR3 DNA: TGCGCCAGCAGCCAAGGGTCGGGGAAGGAGAGCAATCAGCCCCAGCATTTT

D gene: TRBD2
V gene: TRBV4-1
clone size: -
J gene: TRBJ2-7
CDR3 protein: CASSPSGSSYEQYF
CDR3 DNA: TGCGCCAGCAGCCCAAGCGGGAGCTCCTACGAGCAGTACTTC

D gene: -
V gene: TRBV7-9
clone size: -
J gene: TRBJ2-7
CDR3 protein: CASSLAGGIHEQYF
CDR3 DNA: TGTGCCAGCAGCTTAGCGGGGGGTATCCACGAGCAGTACTTC

D gene: -
V gene: TRBV7-6
clone size: -
J gene: TRBJ2-2
CDR3 protein: CASSLGIGELFF
CDR3 DNA: TGTGCCAGCAGCTTGGGGATCGGGGAGCTGTTTTTT

D gene: -
V gene: TRBV11-2
clone size: -
J gene: TRBJ1-2
CDR3 protein: CASSRPGSLRGYTF
CDR3 DNA: TGTGCCAGCAGCCGTCCAGGGTCGCTTCGGGGCTACACCTTC

D gene: TRBD1
V gene: TRBV4-3
clone size: -
J gene: TRBJ2-1
CDR3 protein: CASSREGGQNNEQFF
CDR3 DNA: TGCGCCAGCAGCCGAGAAGGGGGACAGAACAATGAGCAGTTCTTC

D gene: TRBD2
V gene: TRBV29-1
clone size: -
J gene: TRBJ2-3
CDR3 protein: CSVVPGLAAADTQYF
CDR3 DNA: TGCAGCGTTGTTCCGGGACTAGCGGCCGCGGATACGCAGTATTTT

D gene: TRBD1
V gene: TRBV9
clone size: -
J gene: TRBJ2-7
CDR3 protein: CASSVADRVHEQYF
CDR3 DNA: TGTGCCAGCAGCGTAGCGGACAGGGTCCACGAGCAGTACTTC

D gene: -
V gene: TRBV18
clone size: -
J gene: TRBJ2-1
CDR3 protein: CASSPRGNNEQFF
CDR3 DNA: TGTGCCAGCTCACCACGAGGAAACAATGAGCAGTTCTTC

D gene: TRBD2
V gene: TRBV28
clone size: -
J gene: TRBJ2-7
CDR3 protein: CASRRRTVPGLAGRYAWEQYF
CDR3 DNA: TGTGCCAGCAGAAGACGGACGGTGCCGGGACTAGCGGGACGATACGCTTGGGAGCAGTACTTC

D gene: -
V gene: TRBV5-4
clone size: few
J gene: TRBJ1-4
CDR3 protein: CASSFAQGGKLFF
CDR3 DNA: TGTGCCAGCAGCTTTGCCCAGGGTGGAAAACTGTTTTTT

D gene: -
V gene: TRBV12-5
clone size: -
J gene: TRBJ1-1
CDR3 protein: CASTPGAHMNTEAFF
CDR3 DNA: TGTGCTAGTACCCCCGGGGCCCACATGAACACTGAAGCTTTCTTT

D gene: TRBD2
V gene: TRBV19
clone size: -
J gene: TRBJ2-2
CDR3 protein: CASSRTLAGGPLKNTGELFF
CDR3 DNA: TGTGCCAGTAGCCGAACACTAGCGGGGGGACCCTTAAAGAACACCGGGGAGCTGTTTTTT

D gene: TRBD1
V gene: TRBV5-1
clone size: few
J gene: TRBJ2-7
CDR3 protein: CASSTLTGNEQYF
CDR3 DNA: TGCGCCAGCAGCACCTTGACAGGGAACGAGCAGTACTTC

D gene: TRBD1
V gene: TRBV12-5
clone size: -
J gene: TRBJ1-5
CDR3 protein: CASGLGTDRSNQPQHF
CDR3 DNA: TGTGCTAGTGGTTTGGGGACGGACAGGAGCAATCAGCCCCAGCATTTT

D gene: -
V gene: TRBV21-1
clone size: -
J gene: TRBJ2-3
CDR3 protein: CASSTETSAGTQYF
CDR3 DNA: TGTGCCAGCAGCACGGAAACTAGCGCGGGGACGCAGTATTTT

D gene: TRBD2
V gene: TRBV4-2
clone size: -
J gene: TRBJ2-1
CDR3 protein: CASSPGLAGGGDNEQFF
CDR3 DNA: TGTGCCAGCAGCCCGGGACTAGCGGGCGGAGGAGACAATGAGCAGTTCTTC

D gene: -
V gene: TRBV7-9
clone size: -
J gene: TRBJ1-2
CDR3 protein: CASSPQRGNYGYTF
CDR3 DNA: TGTGCCAGCAGCCCCCAGAGGGGAAACTATGGCTACACCTTC

D gene: TRBD1
V gene: TRBV15
clone size: -
J gene: TRBJ2-2
CDR3 protein: CATSRDGRGRLSSTGELFF
CDR3 DNA: TGTGCCACCAGCAGAGATGGCAGGGGGCGATTATCGAGCACCGGGGAGCTGTTTTTT

D gene: -
V gene: TRBV5-1
clone size: -
J gene: TRBJ2-2
CDR3 protein: CASSLGSNTGELFF
CDR3 DNA: TGCGCCAGCAGCTTGGGGTCGAACACCGGGGAGCTGTTTTTT

D gene: -
V gene: TRBV5-1
clone size: -
J gene: TRBJ2-7
CDR3 protein: CASSRETASYEQYF
CDR3 DNA: TGCGCCAGCAGCCGAGAAACCGCCAGCTACGAGCAGTACTTC

D gene: -
V gene: TRBV5-5
clone size: -
J gene: TRBJ2-7
CDR3 protein: CASSLAGHHYEQYF
CDR3 DNA: TGTGCCAGCAGCTTGGCGGGACACCACTACGAGCAGTACTTC

D gene: TRBD2
V gene: TRBV7-2
clone size: -
J gene: TRBJ2-7
CDR3 protein: CASSPLAAGAGEQYF
CDR3 DNA: TGTGCCAGCAGTCCACTAGCGGCTGGTGCGGGCGAGCAGTACTTC

D gene: TRBD1
V gene: TRBV5-1
clone size: -
J gene: TRBJ1-1
CDR3 protein: CASGDRVNTEAFF
CDR3 DNA: TGCGCCAGCGGGGACAGGGTGAACACTGAAGCTTTCTTT

D gene: -
V gene: TRBV25-1
clone size: -
J gene: TRBJ2-7
CDR3 protein: CASSGLGLYEQYF
CDR3 DNA: TGTGCCAGCAGCGGGCTGGGACTGTACGAGCAGTACTTC

D gene: -
V gene: TRBV5-5
clone size: -
J gene: TRBJ2-2
CDR3 protein: CASSLLEGTGELFF
CDR3 DNA: TGTGCCAGCAGCTTGCTGGAGGGCACCGGGGAGCTGTTTTTT

D gene: -
V gene: TRBV11-2
clone size: -
J gene: TRBJ2-7
CDR3 protein: CASSLDYGLEQYF
CDR3 DNA: TGTGCCAGCAGCTTAGACTACGGGCTCGAGCAGTACTTC

D gene: TRBD2
V gene: TRBV4-1
clone size: once
J gene: TRBJ2-5
CDR3 protein: CASSGTSGGQETQYF
CDR3 DNA: TGCGCCAGCAGTGGGACTAGCGGGGGCCAAGAGACCCAGTACTTC

D gene: -
V gene: TRBV28
clone size: -
J gene: TRBJ2-3
CDR3 protein: CSAGATDTQYF
CDR3 DNA: TGTAGCGCAGGCGCCACAGATACGCAGTATTTT

D gene: -
V gene: TRBV7-9
clone size: -
J gene: TRBJ1-4
CDR3 protein: CASSSFTGQANEKLFF
CDR3 DNA: TGTGCCAGCAGCTCCTTCACGGGACAAGCTAATGAAAAACTGTTTTTT

D gene: -
V gene: TRBV18
clone size: few
J gene: TRBJ2-7
CDR3 protein: CASSPRDLVVYEQYF
CDR3 DNA: TGTGCCAGCTCACCACGCGATTTGGTTGTCTACGAGCAGTACTTC

D gene: TRBD1
V gene: TRBV7-2
clone size: -
J gene: TRBJ2-2
CDR3 protein: CASSLQGAGELFF
CDR3 DNA: TGTGCCAGCAGCTTACAGGGGGCCGGGGAGCTGTTTTTT

D gene: -
V gene: TRBV10-3
clone size: once
J gene: TRBJ1-2
CDR3 protein: CAISAYRGAGYGYTF
CDR3 DNA: TGTGCCATCAGCGCCTATCGGGGGGCAGGCTATGGCTACACCTTC

D gene: -
V gene: TRBV2
clone size: -
J gene: TRBJ2-3
CDR3 protein: CASRGVKLSQYF
CDR3 DNA: TGTGCCAGCAGGGGGGTGAAGCTTTCGCAGTATTTT

D gene: -
V gene: TRBV19
clone size: -
J gene: TRBJ2-7
CDR3 protein: CASRSSYEQYF
CDR3 DNA: TGTGCCAGTAGAAGTTCCTACGAGCAGTACTTC

D gene: TRBD2
V gene: TRBV4-2
clone size: many
J gene: TRBJ2-5
CDR3 protein: CASSQDFRRGGQETQYF
CDR3 DNA: TGTGCCAGCAGCCAAGACTTTAGACGCGGGGGACAAGAGACCCAGTACTTC

D gene: -
V gene: TRBV21-1
clone size: once
J gene: TRBJ1-5
CDR3 protein: CASSKVHLRAAKYSNQPQHF
CDR3 DNA: TGTGCCAGCAGCAAAGTACACCTAAGGGCAGCCAAATATAGCAATCAGCCCCAGCATTTT

D gene: -
V gene: TRBV5-1
clone size: -
J gene: TRBJ1-6
CDR3 protein: CASSLVRGVNSPLHF
CDR3 DNA: TGCGCCAGCAGCTTGGTCCGGGGAGTTAACTCACCCCTCCACTTT

D gene: -
V gene: TRBV20-1
clone size: -
J gene: TRBJ2-7
CDR3 protein: CSASGAYEQYF
CDR3 DNA: TGCAGTGCTAGCGGGGCCTACGAGCAGTACTTC

D gene: TRBD1
V gene: TRBV7-6
clone size: -
J gene: TRBJ1-1
CDR3 protein: CASSPEQGAGTEAFF
CDR3 DNA: TGTGCCAGCAGCCCTGAACAGGGGGCGGGCACTGAAGCTTTCTTT

D gene: -
V gene: TRBV29-1
clone size: -
J gene: TRBJ2-5
CDR3 protein: CSVGDRKVETQYF
CDR3 DNA: TGCAGCGTTGGTGACAGGAAAGTTGAGACCCAGTACTTC

D gene: TRBD2
V gene: TRBV14
clone size: once
J gene: TRBJ2-1
CDR3 protein: CASSQAPSGTTRNNEQFF
CDR3 DNA: TGTGCCAGCAGCCAAGCTCCGTCCGGGACTACAAGAAACAATGAGCAGTTCTTC

D gene: -
V gene: TRBV5-6
clone size: once
J gene: TRBJ2-7
CDR3 protein: CASSLGGATYEQYF
CDR3 DNA: TGTGCCAGCAGCTTGGGCGGCGCGACCTACGAGCAGTACTTC

D gene: -
V gene: TRBV7-8
clone size: -
J gene: TRBJ1-5
CDR3 protein: CASSPEAGNQPQHF
CDR3 DNA: TGTGCCAGCAGCCCAGAGGCCGGGAATCAGCCCCAGCATTTT

D gene: -
V gene: TRBV11-2
clone size: -
J gene: TRBJ2-7
CDR3 protein: CASSLPTGSYEQYF
CDR3 DNA: TGTGCCAGCAGCTTGCCGACAGGCTCCTACGAGCAGTACTTC

D gene: TRBD2
V gene: TRBV4-3
clone size: -
J gene: TRBJ2-7
CDR3 protein: CASSQDHWTSEREQYF
CDR3 DNA: TGCGCCAGCAGCCAAGATCACTGGACTAGCGAGCGCGAGCAGTACTTC

D gene: -
V gene: TRBV11-3
clone size: -
J gene: TRBJ2-1
CDR3 protein: CASSPPHQAANEQFF
CDR3 DNA: TGTGCCAGCAGCCCCCCTCATCAGGCGGCCAATGAGCAGTTCTTC

D gene: -
V gene: TRBV11-2
clone size: -
J gene: TRBJ2-3
CDR3 protein: CASSLYKTDTQYF
CDR3 DNA: TGTGCCAGCAGCTTATACAAGACAGATACGCAGTATTTT

D gene: -
V gene: TRBV27
clone size: -
J gene: TRBJ2-7
CDR3 protein: CASGYSYEQYF
CDR3 DNA: TGTGCCAGCGGGTACTCCTACGAGCAGTACTTC